A selection of T cell receptor beta chains follows, all from one sample in a study of shared clonotypes between healthy human individuals. Repertoires were generated with immunoSEQ multiplex PCR, while TCRdb's copy carries only in-frame clones and drops some. Here the sample spans some 2,000,000 clones, over 85% being singletons. The sequenced material came from naive CD4+ T cells sorted from blood. These receptors all stem from a man between 18 and 35 years old in good health. CDR3s include the opening cysteine and the closing phenylalanine or tryptophan. D genes are given only for firm matches. Size values are once, few and many counts, or a class for expanded clones, and some rows have none.

v_call: TRBV5-6; clone_size: .; j_call: TRBJ1-5; d_call: TRBD1; cdr3_nt: TGTGCCAGCAGCCGGGGGACAGGGAGCAATCAGCCCCAGCATTTT; cdr3_aa: CASSRGTGSNQPQHF
v_call: TRBV4-2; clone_size: .; j_call: TRBJ2-7; d_call: TRBD2; cdr3_nt: TGTGCCAGCAGCCAAGATGGAGCGGGAGATTACGAGCAGTACTTC; cdr3_aa: CASSQDGAGDYEQYF
v_call: TRBV29-1; clone_size: .; j_call: TRBJ1-1; d_call: .; cdr3_nt: TGCAGCGTCAGGCCGGGACCGGCGAACACTGAAGCTTTCTTT; cdr3_aa: CSVRPGPANTEAFF
v_call: TRBV21-1; clone_size: .; j_call: TRBJ2-7; d_call: .; cdr3_nt: TGTGCCAGCAGCAATTTACCAGGGAGGCACGAGCAGTACTTC; cdr3_aa: CASSNLPGRHEQYF
v_call: TRBV6-5; clone_size: .; j_call: TRBJ1-5; d_call: .; cdr3_nt: TGTGCCAGCAGGGAGAACAGCAATCAGCCCCAGCATTTT; cdr3_aa: CASRENSNQPQHF
v_call: TRBV6-1; clone_size: .; j_call: TRBJ2-5; d_call: TRBD1; cdr3_nt: TGTGCCAGCAGTGCCACGTGGACAGGGGAAGACTTC; cdr3_aa: CASSATWTGEDF
v_call: TRBV11-2; clone_size: .; j_call: TRBJ2-2; d_call: TRBD1; cdr3_nt: TGTGCCAGCAGCTTGGGACAGTACACCGGGGAGCTGTTTTTT; cdr3_aa: CASSLGQYTGELFF
v_call: TRBV6-1; clone_size: .; j_call: TRBJ2-2; d_call: .; cdr3_nt: TGTGCCAGCAGTGAAGGAAGAAACGCGAACACCGGGGAGCTGTTTTTT; cdr3_aa: CASSEGRNANTGELFF
v_call: TRBV6-1; clone_size: .; j_call: TRBJ1-2; d_call: .; cdr3_nt: TGTGCCAGCAGTGATCGACAGCTATTTAACTATGGCTACACCTTC; cdr3_aa: CASSDRQLFNYGYTF
v_call: TRBV4-1; clone_size: .; j_call: TRBJ2-5; d_call: TRBD2; cdr3_nt: TGCGCCAGCAGCCAAGATTCCTACGGGGGGGCGAGACAAGAGACCCAGTACTTC; cdr3_aa: CASSQDSYGGARQETQYF
v_call: TRBV29-1; clone_size: .; j_call: TRBJ2-3; d_call: .; cdr3_nt: TGCAGCGGGTGTACAGGGTACCGCACAGATACGCAGTATTTT; cdr3_aa: CSGCTGYRTDTQYF
v_call: TRBV5-1; clone_size: .; j_call: TRBJ2-6; d_call: TRBD1; cdr3_nt: TGCGCCAGCAGCTTAGGGACAGGGTCTGGGGCCAACGTCCTGACTTTC; cdr3_aa: CASSLGTGSGANVLTF
v_call: TRBV11-1; clone_size: .; j_call: TRBJ1-3; d_call: .; cdr3_nt: TGTGCCAGCAGCCTGGCGGGGAATTCTGGAAACACCATATATTTT; cdr3_aa: CASSLAGNSGNTIYF
v_call: TRBV7-9; clone_size: .; j_call: TRBJ2-1; d_call: .; cdr3_nt: TGTGCCAGCAGCCCGGGACCGGCGGTCTTTAATGAGCAGTTCTTC; cdr3_aa: CASSPGPAVFNEQFF
v_call: TRBV10-1; clone_size: .; j_call: TRBJ1-6; d_call: .; cdr3_nt: TGCGCCAGCAGTGTGGGAGGGACGAATTCACCCCTCCACTTT; cdr3_aa: CASSVGGTNSPLHF
v_call: TRBV10-1; clone_size: .; j_call: TRBJ2-1; d_call: .; cdr3_nt: TGCGCCAGCAGTGAAAGGGGGATCGATGAGCAGTTCTTC; cdr3_aa: CASSERGIDEQFF
v_call: TRBV29-1; clone_size: few; j_call: TRBJ2-3; d_call: .; cdr3_nt: TGCAGCGTTGATAAGGGGAGCACAGATACGCAGTATTTT; cdr3_aa: CSVDKGSTDTQYF
v_call: TRBV19; clone_size: .; j_call: TRBJ1-6; d_call: TRBD1; cdr3_nt: TGTGCCAGTAGCAAGGGACAGGGGGCGCCTAATTCACCCCTCCACTTT; cdr3_aa: CASSKGQGAPNSPLHF
v_call: TRBV4-1; clone_size: .; j_call: TRBJ2-1; d_call: TRBD1; cdr3_nt: TGCGCCAGCAGCCAGCCCGGGACAGGGGAAAACAATGAGCAGTTCTTC; cdr3_aa: CASSQPGTGENNEQFF
v_call: TRBV11-3; clone_size: .; j_call: TRBJ2-7; d_call: TRBD2; cdr3_nt: TGTGCCAGCAGCTTAGTCCGCGGGAGCTACTACGAGCAGTACTTC; cdr3_aa: CASSLVRGSYYEQYF
v_call: TRBV11-3; clone_size: .; j_call: TRBJ2-7; d_call: .; cdr3_nt: TGTGCCAGCAGCCTAAAGGTTAACAGTCGCTCCTACGAGCAGTACTTC; cdr3_aa: CASSLKVNSRSYEQYF
v_call: TRBV5-4; clone_size: .; j_call: TRBJ2-3; d_call: TRBD2; cdr3_nt: TGTGCCAGCAGCTCCGGGACTATCAGCACAGATACGCAGTATTTT; cdr3_aa: CASSSGTISTDTQYF